The 23 T cell receptor beta chains presented below share a single source sample, sequenced in a study of blood T cells in healthy people across ages. PCR was performed a second time for about 6 to 12 cycles using a sample-barcoded 5' primer and a J-beta primer mix. In TCRdb, the 5' RACE reads were re-called with MiXCR into one record per CDR3 protein. Of over 700,000 distinct CDR3 sequences listed, around a quarter are singletons. These data also featured in a second study, about T cells of mothers and their children.

Material for sequencing was blood. Receptors originate from a boy between 10 and 17 years old in good health.

The gene calls are TRBV11-2 and TRBJ1-1, with D uncertain. The germline V gene has CDR1 SGHAT and CDR2 FQNNGV. The CDR3 totals 12 residues. Trimming cost V 1 base and J 9 bases, with 9 bases left between them. The CDR3 region is CASSLARGKAFF. In DNA, the CDR3 is TGTGCCAGCAGCTTAGCCCGCGGAAAAGCTTTCTTT.

This clonotype was counted only a few times. V usage is TRBV7-3 and J usage is TRBJ2-5; 9 nucleotides match TRBD2. The DNA end lines up better with TRBJ2-1; the J call may be wrong. CDR3 size: 16 residues. Germline CDR1 and CDR2: SGHTA and FQGTGA. CDR3 nucleotide sequence: TGTGCCAGCAGCTTAACGGCTAGCGGGATATACAATGAGCAGTTCTTC. It translates to CASSLTASGIYNEQFF.

This clonotype showed up just a few times. V usage is TRBV5-6 and J usage is TRBJ1-1; TRBD1 is a possible D gene (5 bases). The CDR3 length is 14 residues. V was clipped by 2 bases and J by 4 bases, with 12 bases between them. Germline CDR1 reads SGHDT; CDR2 reads YYEEEE. DNA of the CDR3: TGTGCCAGCAGCTTCTTACGGGACGGCACTGAAGCTTTCTTT. Protein product: CASSFLRDGTEAFF.

This clonotype was counted only a few times. The CDR3 nucleotides read TGTGCCAGCAGTGACCCAGGTCGATTAGCCAAAAACATTCAGTACTTC. Protein: CASSDPGRLAKNIQYF. This rearrangement joins TRBV2 to TRBJ2-4; D not certain. CDR1 SNHLY and CDR2 FYNNEI come from the germline V gene. This CDR3 contains 16 residues. Trimming shortened V by 3 bases and J by 0 bases, and 12 bases separated the two germline ends.

This sequence joins TRBV20-1 and TRBJ2-7, with D possibly being TRBD1 (6 bases). Germline V gene lookup returns CDR1 DFQATT and CDR2 SNEGSKA (reference sequence). The CDR3 totals 13 residues. Deletions cut 2 bases from V and 3 bases from J, with 11 bases between. As DNA, the CDR3 is TGCAGTGCTAGACAGGGGATAAGCTACGAGCAGTACTTC. Amino acids: CSARQGISYEQYF.

This chain connects TRBV4-2 to TRBJ2-5, with no clear D. The better agreement between TRBJ2-1 and the DNA end casts doubt on the J call. The CDR3 spans 12 residues. Germline CDR1 LGHNA, CDR2 YNFKEQ. In DNA, the CDR3 is TGTGCCAGCAGCCAGGACGACGCGGAGCAGTTCTTC. Protein product: CASSQDDAEQFF.

This chain connects TRBV2 to TRBJ2-7, with D possibly matching TRBD2 (6 bases). Trimming left V 0 bases short and J 5 bases short, with 20 bases between. Per germline, CDR1 SNHLY and CDR2 FYNNEI. The CDR3 runs to 17 residues. CDR3 coding DNA: TGTGCCAGCAGTGAAGCGCAATGGGGGGAAAGCGCCAACGAGCAGTACTTC. Its translation: CASSEAQWGESANEQYF.

The V and J genes are TRBV18 and TRBJ1-4; D is possibly TRBD1 (5 bases). The V end was cut by 2 bases, the J end by 7 bases, with 11 bases between. Germline V gives CDR1 KGHSH, CDR2 LQKENI. CDR3 length: 14 residues. In DNA, the CDR3 is TGTGCCAGCTCACCAGGGGCGGATGGTGAAAAACTGTTTTTT. Protein sequence: CASSPGADGEKLFF.

This chain joins TRBV5-5 and TRBJ2-5, with D maybe TRBD1 (6 bases). Trimming took 3 bases from V and 9 from J, leaving 18 bases between them. Germline CDR1 SGHKS, CDR2 YYEKEE (reference sequence). The CDR3 totals 14 residues. In DNA form, the CDR3 reads TGTGCCAGCAGCTCACGATCTTCAGGGGTGTCCCAGTACTTC. As protein: CASSSRSSGVSQYF.

The V call is TRBV9, the J call TRBJ2-2; D might be TRBD1 (6 bases). V lost 0 bases, J lost 1 base, and 10 bases lay in between. Germline V CDR1 and CDR2: SGDLS, YYNGEE. This CDR3 region has 16 residues. CDR3 nucleotide sequence: TGTGCCAGCAGCGTAGGGACAGATTTGAACACCGGGGAGCTGTTTTTT. It is translated as CASSVGTDLNTGELFF.

The chain links TRBV4-3 to TRBJ2-6; D gene uncertain. The V end was cut by 0 bases, the J end by 0 bases, with 9 bases between. The CDR3 length is 17 residues. The germline V gene has CDR1 LGHNA and CDR2 YSLEER. CDR3 protein: CASSQDTQLSGANVLTF. Here the CDR3 DNA reads TGCGCCAGCAGCCAAGATACCCAGCTCTCTGGGGCCAACGTCCTGACTTTC.

This clonotype occurred a few times. This rearrangement joins TRBV6-5 to TRBJ2-7; 8 bases agree with TRBD2. From germline, CDR1 is MNHEY and CDR2 SVGAGI. The junction had 9 bases not matched to a gene; V was cut back by 6 bases and J by 2 bases. The CDR3 spans 15 residues. The CDR3 region is CASSSHGGGTYEQYF. CDR3 coding DNA: TGTGCCAGCAGCTCTCACGGCGGGGGGACCTACGAGCAGTACTTC.

The chain has TRBV20-1 and TRBJ2-5; 9 bases map to TRBD1. V was clipped by 0 bases and J by 3 bases; unmatched bases: 5. This CDR3 has 15 residues. CDR1 is DFQATT and CDR2 is SNEGSKA in the germline V gene (reference sequence). The CDR3 is CSARDRGQGKETQYF. The CDR3 DNA sequence: TGCAGTGCTAGAGATCGGGGACAGGGCAAAGAGACCCAGTACTTC.

V usage is TRBV5-5 and J usage is TRBJ1-1, with D perhaps matching TRBD1 (5 bases). This CDR3 spans 12 amino acids. V lost 10 bases to trimming and J lost 2 bases, with 12 bases between them. Germline assignment: CDR1 SGHKS and CDR2 YYEKEE (reference sequence). The CDR3 nucleotides read TGTGCCCCGGGGACCTCAAACACTGAAGCTTTCTTT. Protein: CAPGTSNTEAFF.

This clonotype was detected a few times. The chain recombines TRBV7-9 with TRBJ2-5, with a weak D call TRBD1 (6 bases). The CDR3 spans 14 residues. V lost 3 bases and J 5 bases, leaving 13 bases between the germline ends. Germline-derived CDR1 and CDR2 are SEHNR and FQNEAQ (reference sequence). CDR3 loop: CASSLVTGLETQYF. For the CDR3, the DNA is TGTGCCAGCAGCTTGGTGACAGGATTGGAGACCCAGTACTTC.

This clonotype was counted only a few times. The chain couples TRBV4-2 to TRBJ2-7; TRBD1 matches 11 bases. This CDR3 spans 17 amino acids. Germline CDR1 reads LGHNA; CDR2 reads YNFKEQ. Trimming cost V 4 bases and J 2 bases; bases outside gene matches: 10. Written as DNA, the CDR3 is TGTGCCAGCAGCCCCGGGGACAGGGGGTACACAACCTACGAGCAGTACTTC. Its protein product is CASSPGDRGYTTYEQYF.

The chain joins TRBV9 to TRBJ2-5; D is perhaps TRBD1 or TRBD2 (5 bases each). The assigned J gene may be wrong: the sequence end matches TRBJ2-7 better. This CDR3 is built from 14 residues. CDR1 is SGDLS, CDR2 YYNGEE, per germline. The CDR3 loop is CASSVGDRSYEQYF. DNA for the CDR3: TGTGCCAGCAGCGTAGGGGACCGATCCTACGAGCAGTACTTC.

This clonotype has more than one count but fewer than ten. The chain uses TRBV10-3 and TRBJ2-5; D not resolved. The J call is uncertain, as TRBJ2-7 better fits the DNA end. CDR3 length: 14 amino acids. Germline CDR1 is ENHRY and CDR2 is SYGVKD. The CDR3 DNA reads TGTGCCATCAGTCCCGCTGACCAACCGAACGAGCAGTACTTC. The encoded protein is CAISPADQPNEQYF.

Worth noting for this clonotype: One end of the junction varies from germline; a read error may be responsible. This chain links TRBV11-3 with TRBJ1-1; D ambiguous. Germline V CDR1 and CDR2: SGHNT, YENEEA. This CDR3 has 13 residues. CDR3 amino acids: CASSSHLNTEAFF. The CDR3 DNA follows: TGTGCCAGCAGCTCACATCTGAACACCGAAGCTTTCTTT.

This clonotype was seen only a few times. The gene calls are TRBV12-3 or TRBV12-4 and TRBJ2-2, with 9 bases aligning to TRBD1. V lost 6 bases to trimming and J lost 5 bases; unmatched junction nucleotides: 4. The CDR3 covers 14 residues. Here the CDR3 reads CASSRTGETGELFF. The CDR3 coding sequence is TGTGCCAGCAGCCGGACAGGGGAGACCGGGGAGCTGTTTTTT.

This clonotype was found many times. The CDR3 region is CASSTRNEQYF. CDR3 coding DNA: TGTGCCAGCAGTACCCGGAACGAGCAGTACTTC. The genes are TRBV6-5 and TRBJ2-5, with D hard to call. The DNA end is more similar to TRBJ2-7, so the J call may be wrong. The CDR3 covers 11 residues. Germline values: CDR1 MNHEY, CDR2 SVGAGI.

The CDR3 sequence is CASSLELAGAWMSRETQYF. CDR3 coding DNA: TGTGCCAGCAGCTTAGAACTAGCGGGGGCCTGGATGAGTCGAGAGACCCAGTACTTC. This chain links TRBV7-9 with TRBJ2-5; 11 bases line up with TRBD2. Germline V CDR1 and CDR2: SEHNR, FQNEAQ (reference sequence). The CDR3 is 19 amino acids. With V trimmed by 1 base and J by 4 bases, 14 bases remained unmatched.

This clonotype has more than one count but fewer than ten. J is TRBJ2-7 and V is TRBV4-2, with 9 nucleotides matching TRBD1. This CDR3 contains 15 residues. The germline gives CDR1 LGHNA, CDR2 YNFKEQ. The V and J ends lost 4 bases and 6 bases, in that order; junction bases with no gene match: 10. The CDR3 sequence is CASSLDRDRALEQYF. CDR3 in DNA: TGTGCCAGCAGCCTCGACCGGGACAGGGCCCTCGAGCAGTACTTC.